The entry below describes one T cell receptor beta chain. Its antigen is unidentified. Between the trimmed V and J ends, which lost 7 bases and 8 bases, there was a span of 8 bases. CDR1 is SQVTM, CDR2 ANQGSEA, per germline. The length of the CDR3 is 10 residues. The data belong to a study of T cell repertoires in cytomegalovirus infection. Study background: Public TCR beta signatures provided an indication of both CMV infection and a matching HLA type. The study, taken as a whole, reports: Identification of carriers of CMV plus the relevant HLA was achieved through cumulative public TCR beta family frequency. Within the response measured ex vivo, HLA-C-restricted CMV-specific TCR beta clonotypes were dominant.

TCRdb called the reads again in MiXCR, with one record for every CDR3 protein. Counted here are 200,000 to 300,000 distinct CDR3 sequences, roughly 9.1% occurring once; the ten biggest clones make up roughly 16%. The chain employs TRBV29-1 and TRBJ1-4; D is uncertain. Material for sequencing was PBMCs. The sequence came from a human donor in good health (CMV status not recorded). Some clones in this sample may be carry-over from other donors' samples. The CDR3 is CSARDEKLFF. In DNA, the CDR3 is TGCAGCGCCCGTGACGAAAAACTGTTTTTT.